This TCR beta chain was captured in a study of CD8 T cells in ankylosing spondylitis. With 7 bases clipped from V and 3 bases from J, the junction kept 4 bases outside the gene matches. Germline-derived CDR1 and CDR2 are SQVTM and ANQGSEA. This CDR3 region has 14 residues. TCRdb reprocessed the 5' RACE reads with MiXCR, giving one entry per CDR3 protein. The sample includes 250,000 to 300,000 distinct CDR3 sequences, 15% to 25% of them seen just once. This clonotype was observed a few times. Sequenced sample: blood, either unsorted or a sorted T cell fraction (not recorded which). V and J are TRBV29-1 and TRBJ2-1, with TRBD2 matching 12 bases. The receptor was derived from a male donor with ankylosing spondylitis or in good health (not recorded which). CDR3 bases: TGCAGCGCGATACTAGCGGGGGGCTACAATGAGCAGTTCTTC. This codes for CSAILAGGYNEQFF.